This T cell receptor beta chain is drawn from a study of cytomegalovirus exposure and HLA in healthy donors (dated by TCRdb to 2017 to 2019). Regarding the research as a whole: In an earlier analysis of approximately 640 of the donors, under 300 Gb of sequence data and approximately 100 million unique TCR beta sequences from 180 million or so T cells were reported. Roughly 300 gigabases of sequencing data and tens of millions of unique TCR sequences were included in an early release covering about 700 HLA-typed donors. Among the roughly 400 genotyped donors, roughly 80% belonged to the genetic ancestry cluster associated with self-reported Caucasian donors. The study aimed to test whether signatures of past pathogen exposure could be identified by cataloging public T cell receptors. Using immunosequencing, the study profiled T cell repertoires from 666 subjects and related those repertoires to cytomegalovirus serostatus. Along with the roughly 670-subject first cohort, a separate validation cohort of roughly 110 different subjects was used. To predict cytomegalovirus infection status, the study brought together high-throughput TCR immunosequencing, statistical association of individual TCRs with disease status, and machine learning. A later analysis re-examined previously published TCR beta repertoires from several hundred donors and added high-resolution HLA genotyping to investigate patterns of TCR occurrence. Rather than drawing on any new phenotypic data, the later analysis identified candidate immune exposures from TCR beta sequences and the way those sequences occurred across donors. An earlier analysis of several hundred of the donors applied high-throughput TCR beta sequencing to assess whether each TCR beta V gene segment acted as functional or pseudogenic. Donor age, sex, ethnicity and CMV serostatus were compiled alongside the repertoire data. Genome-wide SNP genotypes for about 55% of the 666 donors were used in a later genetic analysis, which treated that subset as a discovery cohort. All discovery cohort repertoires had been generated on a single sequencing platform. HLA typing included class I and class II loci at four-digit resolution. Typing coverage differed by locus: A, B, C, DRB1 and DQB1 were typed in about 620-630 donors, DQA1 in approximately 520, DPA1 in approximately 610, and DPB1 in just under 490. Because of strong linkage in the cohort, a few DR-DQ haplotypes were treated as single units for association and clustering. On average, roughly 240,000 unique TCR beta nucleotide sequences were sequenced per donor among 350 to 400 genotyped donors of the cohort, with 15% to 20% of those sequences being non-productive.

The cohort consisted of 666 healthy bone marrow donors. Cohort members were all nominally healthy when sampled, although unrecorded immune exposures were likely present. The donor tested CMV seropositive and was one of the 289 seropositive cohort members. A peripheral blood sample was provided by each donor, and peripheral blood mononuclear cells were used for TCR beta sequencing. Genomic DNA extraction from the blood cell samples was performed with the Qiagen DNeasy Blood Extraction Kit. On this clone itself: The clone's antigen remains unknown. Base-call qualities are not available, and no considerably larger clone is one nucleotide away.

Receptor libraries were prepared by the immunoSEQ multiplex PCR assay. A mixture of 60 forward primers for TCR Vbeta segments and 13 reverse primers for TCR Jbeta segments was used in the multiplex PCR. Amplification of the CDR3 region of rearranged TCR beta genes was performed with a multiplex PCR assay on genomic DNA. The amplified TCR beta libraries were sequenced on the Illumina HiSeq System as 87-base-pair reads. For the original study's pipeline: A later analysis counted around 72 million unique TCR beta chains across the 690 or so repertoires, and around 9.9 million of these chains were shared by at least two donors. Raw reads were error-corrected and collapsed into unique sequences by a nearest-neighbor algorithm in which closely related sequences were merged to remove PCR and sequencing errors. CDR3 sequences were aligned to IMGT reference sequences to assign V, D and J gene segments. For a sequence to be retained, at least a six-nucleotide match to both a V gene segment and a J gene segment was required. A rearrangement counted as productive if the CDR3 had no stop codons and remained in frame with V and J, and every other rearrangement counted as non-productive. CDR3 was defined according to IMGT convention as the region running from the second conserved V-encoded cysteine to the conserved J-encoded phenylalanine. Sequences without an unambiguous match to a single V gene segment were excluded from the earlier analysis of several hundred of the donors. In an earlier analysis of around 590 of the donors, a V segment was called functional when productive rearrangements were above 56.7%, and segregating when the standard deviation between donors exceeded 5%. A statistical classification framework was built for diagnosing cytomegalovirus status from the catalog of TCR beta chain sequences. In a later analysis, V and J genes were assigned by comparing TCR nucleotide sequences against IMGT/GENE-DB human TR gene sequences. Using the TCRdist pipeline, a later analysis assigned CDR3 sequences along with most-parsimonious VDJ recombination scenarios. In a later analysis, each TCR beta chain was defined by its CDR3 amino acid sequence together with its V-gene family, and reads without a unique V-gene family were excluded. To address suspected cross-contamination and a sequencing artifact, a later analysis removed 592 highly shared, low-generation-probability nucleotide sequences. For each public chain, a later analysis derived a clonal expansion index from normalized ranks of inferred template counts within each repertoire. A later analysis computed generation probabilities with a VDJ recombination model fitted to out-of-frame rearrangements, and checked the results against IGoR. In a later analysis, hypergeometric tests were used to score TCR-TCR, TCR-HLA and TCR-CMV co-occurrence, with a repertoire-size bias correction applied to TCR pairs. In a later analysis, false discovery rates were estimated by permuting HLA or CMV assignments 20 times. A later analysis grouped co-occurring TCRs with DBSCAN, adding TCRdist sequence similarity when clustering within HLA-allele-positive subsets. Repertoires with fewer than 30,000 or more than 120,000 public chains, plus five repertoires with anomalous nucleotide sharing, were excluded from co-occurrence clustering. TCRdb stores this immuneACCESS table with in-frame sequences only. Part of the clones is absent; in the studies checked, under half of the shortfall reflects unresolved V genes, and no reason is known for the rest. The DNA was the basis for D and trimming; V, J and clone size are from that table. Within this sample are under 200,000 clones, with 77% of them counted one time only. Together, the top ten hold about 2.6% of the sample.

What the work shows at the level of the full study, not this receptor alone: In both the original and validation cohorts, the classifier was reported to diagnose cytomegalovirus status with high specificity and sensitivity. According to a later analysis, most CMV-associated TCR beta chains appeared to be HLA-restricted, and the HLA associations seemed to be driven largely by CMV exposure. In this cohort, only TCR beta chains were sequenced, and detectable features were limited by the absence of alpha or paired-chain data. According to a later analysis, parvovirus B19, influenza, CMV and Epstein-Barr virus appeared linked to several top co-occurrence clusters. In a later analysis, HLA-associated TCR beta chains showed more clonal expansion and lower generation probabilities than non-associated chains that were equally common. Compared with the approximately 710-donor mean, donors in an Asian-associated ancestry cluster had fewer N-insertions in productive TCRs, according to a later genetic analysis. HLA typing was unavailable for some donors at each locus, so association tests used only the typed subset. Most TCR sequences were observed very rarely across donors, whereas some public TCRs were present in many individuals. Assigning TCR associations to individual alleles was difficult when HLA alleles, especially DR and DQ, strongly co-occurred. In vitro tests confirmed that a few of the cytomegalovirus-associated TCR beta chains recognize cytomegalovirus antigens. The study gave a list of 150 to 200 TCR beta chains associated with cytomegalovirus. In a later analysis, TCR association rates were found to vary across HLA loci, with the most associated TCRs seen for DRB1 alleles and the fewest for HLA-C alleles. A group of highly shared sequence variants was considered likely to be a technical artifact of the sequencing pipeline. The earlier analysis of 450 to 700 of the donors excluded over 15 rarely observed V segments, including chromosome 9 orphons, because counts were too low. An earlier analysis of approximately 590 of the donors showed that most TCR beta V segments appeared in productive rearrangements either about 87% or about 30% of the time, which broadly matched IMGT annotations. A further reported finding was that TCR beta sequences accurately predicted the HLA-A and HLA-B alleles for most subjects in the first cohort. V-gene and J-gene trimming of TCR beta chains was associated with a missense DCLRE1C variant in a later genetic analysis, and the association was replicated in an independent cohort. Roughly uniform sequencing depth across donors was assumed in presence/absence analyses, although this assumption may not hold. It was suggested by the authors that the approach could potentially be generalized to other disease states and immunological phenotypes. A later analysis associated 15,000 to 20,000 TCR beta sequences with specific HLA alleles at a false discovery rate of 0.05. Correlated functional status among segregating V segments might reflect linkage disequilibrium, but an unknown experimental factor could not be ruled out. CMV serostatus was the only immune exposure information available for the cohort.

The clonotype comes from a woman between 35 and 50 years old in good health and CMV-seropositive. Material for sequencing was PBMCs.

The CDR3 sequence is CASSGTSGGGIGWATQYF. Read as DNA, the sequence is TGCGCCAGCAGTGGGACTAGCGGGGGGGGAATTGGTTGGGCGACCCAGTACTTC. The chain was built from TRBV10-1 and TRBJ2-5, with TRBD2 matching 15 junction bases. The CDR3 measures 18 amino acids from cysteine to phenylalanine. Only CDR3 DNA is held: 54 bases, read in frame from base 1. Trimming accounts for 4 bases at V and 7 bases at J, while the number of junction bases matched to no gene is 13. Via the germline V gene (reference sequence), CDR1 is WNHNN and CDR2 SYGVQD.